What follows are 3 T cell receptor beta chains derived from one specimen sequenced in a study of blood T cell repertoires in COVID-19. Data came from immunoSEQ multiplex PCR; TCRdb stores just in-frame clones and leaves some out. The sample carries 250,000 to 350,000 clones, more than 70% recorded once. The material sequenced was peripheral blood. The receptors were sampled from a woman between 45 and 65 years old with acute or convalescent COVID-19.

The chain joins TRBV29-1 to TRBJ2-1, with TRBD2 matching 10 bases. V was clipped by 5 bases and J by 7 bases; unmatched bases: 5. The CDR3 spans 13 residues. The V gene's germline CDR1 is SQVTM and CDR2 ANQGSEA. CDR3 sequence: CSVPPGLANEQFF. The CDR3 bases are TGCAGCGTTCCCCCGGGACTAGCGAATGAGCAGTTCTTC.

This sequence joins TRBV12-3 or TRBV12-4 and TRBJ2-1; tentatively, D is TRBD1 (6 bases). Trimming removed 3 bases from V and 8 bases from J, with 11 bases in between. The CDR3 covers 13 residues. The CDR3 DNA reads as TGTGCCAGCAGTTTGCCAGGGGCATATGAGCAGTTCTTC. Its protein is CASSLPGAYEQFF.

The chain combines TRBV28 with TRBJ2-1; D is possibly TRBD2 (6 bases). The CDR3 covers 10 residues. Per germline, CDR1 MDHEN and CDR2 SYDVKM. V gave up 8 bases and J gave up 15 bases, with 14 bases separating them. The CDR3 sequence is CASGRLARFF. The DNA of the CDR3 is TGTGCCAGCGGGAGGCTAGCGCGGTTCTTC.